Here is one TCR beta chain with its context. Antigen: not known. The sample comes from a study of CD8 T cells in Susac syndrome. Germline V gene sequence: CDR1 SEHNR, CDR2 FQNEAQ (reference sequence). The CDR3 consists of 16 residues. The ends lost 5 bases at V and 1 base at J; junction bases unmatched: 7. Study-wide results and caveats: TCR sequencing and HLA analysis covered a relatively small number of individuals.

Random-hexamer reverse transcription was applied to roughly 0.45 to 1 ug RNA. Multiplex immunoSEQ PCR targeted 54 Vbeta and 13 Jbeta TCR beta segments. TCRdb reanalysed the immunoSEQ multiplex PCR reads using MiXCR and keeps one entry per CDR3 protein. The sample shows under 200,000 distinct CDR3 sequences, around 94% of them seen only once. This clonotype originated in a human donor in good health. The J gene is TRBJ2-3, the V gene TRBV7-9, with 9 bases aligning to TRBD1. The sequenced sample was CD4+ T cells from PBMCs. For the CDR3, the DNA is TGTGCCAGCAGCGCATCGACAGGGGGTGGCACAGATACGCAGTATTTT. Translated: CASSASTGGGTDTQYF. The complete variable domain, with remaining parts taken from reference TRBV7-9 and TRBJ2-3, reads DTGVSQNPRHKITKRGQNVTFRCDPISEHNRLYWYRQTLGQGPEFLTYFQNEAQLEKSRLLSDRFSAERPKGSFSTLEIQRTEQGDSAMYLCASSASTGGGTDTQYFGPGTRLTVL.